This TCR beta chain derives from a study of beta chain features in type 1 diabetes. The CDR3 length is 13 residues. CDR1 and CDR2 (germline): SGDLS, YYNGEE. The V end lost 1 base, the J end lost 5 bases, and 6 bases lay between the germline ends. This clone has a handful of counts. The target antigen is unknown. Reverse transcription of all isolated RNA meant that expressed TCRB transcripts were sequenced. The protocol was immunoSEQ multiplex PCR, while the TCRdb copy is restricted to in-frame clones and leaves out a portion. Found here are hundreds of thousands of clones, about 14% of them singletons; the top ten hold 0.03% to 0.045%. Broader study findings: Within the patient group, naive, central memory and Treg TCRB repertoires appeared more similar to each other than within healthy donors. Moderately but significantly shorter TCRB CDR3s were found in Type 1 diabetes patients in all four CD4+ subsets. With patients and controls alike, PCR might favor shorter templates to an equal degree. The influence of HLA type on TCRB rearrangement stayed undetermined.

Heparinised blood was drawn once per donor, averaging roughly 110 mL. The V call is TRBV9, the J call TRBJ2-2; no clear D. Sequencing input: naive CD4+ T cells from blood. The origin of this receptor is a man younger than 30 with type 1 diabetes. CDR3 sequence reads: CASSVRTTGELFF. The CDR3 coding sequence is TGTGCCAGCAGCGTACGGACGACCGGGGAGCTGTTTTTT.